The clone carrying this TCR beta chain was observed at least ten times. V lost 0 bases and J 2 bases, leaving 5 bases between the germline ends. The CDR3 length is 13 residues. Germline V gene data show CDR1 as LGHNA and CDR2 as YSLEER. TCRdb re-analysed the RACE reads in MiXCR, keeping a single row per CDR3 protein. Found here are under 300,000 distinct CDR3 sequences, approximately 7.5% of them singletons; the top ten hold roughly 1.2%. This record comes from a study of human T cells and chemical hapten exposure. Indicated time point: pre-sensitization, week 0. Documented treatment: therapeutic diphenylcyclopropenone sensitization with weekly scalp DPC.

V usage is TRBV4-3 and J usage is TRBJ2-7; D is unresolved. The sequencing used whole blood, collected in connection with sensitization to the hapten diphenylcyclopropenone (DPC). The sequence was obtained from a man younger than 35 with alopecia areata. Some clones in this sample may be carry-over from other donors' samples. This chain's CDR3 is CASSQEGTYEQYF. In nucleotides, the CDR3 is TGCGCCAGCAGCCAAGAAGGGACCTACGAGCAGTACTTC.